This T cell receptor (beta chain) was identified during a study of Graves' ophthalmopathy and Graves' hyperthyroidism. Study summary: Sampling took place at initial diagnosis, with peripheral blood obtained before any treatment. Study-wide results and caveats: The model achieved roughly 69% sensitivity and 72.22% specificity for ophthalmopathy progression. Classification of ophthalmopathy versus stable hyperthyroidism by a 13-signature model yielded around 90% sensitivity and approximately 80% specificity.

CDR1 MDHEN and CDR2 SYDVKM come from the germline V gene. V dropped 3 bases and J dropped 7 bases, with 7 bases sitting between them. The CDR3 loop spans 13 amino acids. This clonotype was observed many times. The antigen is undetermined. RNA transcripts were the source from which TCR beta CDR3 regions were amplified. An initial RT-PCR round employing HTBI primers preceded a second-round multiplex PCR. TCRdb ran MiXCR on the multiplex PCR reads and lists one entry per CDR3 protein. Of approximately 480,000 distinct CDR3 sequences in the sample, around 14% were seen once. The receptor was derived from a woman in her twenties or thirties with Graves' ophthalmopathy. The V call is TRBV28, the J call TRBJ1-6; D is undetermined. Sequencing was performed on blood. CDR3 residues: CASSFTVNSPLHF. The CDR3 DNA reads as TGTGCCAGCAGTTTCACCGTAAATTCACCCCTCCACTTT.